This T cell receptor (beta chain) was recovered during a study of cytomegalovirus exposure and HLA in healthy donors. Study-wide findings and caveats: Later findings reportedly placed an Asian-associated ancestry cluster below the roughly 690-donor mean for N-insertions.

The study ran its PCR with 60 Vbeta and 13 Jbeta primers. Authors' analysis steps: Later, an analysis found about 80 million unique TCR beta chains, and 8.5 million to 12 million of these were shared. Measured with immunoSEQ multiplex PCR; TCRdb has only the in-frame clones, and not every one. The V and J calls and clone size come from that table; D and trimming were worked out from the DNA. The repertoire has 140,000 to 150,000 clones, about 71% of them found once; the top ten carry about 2.2%. The table lists this clone with a few counts. Its antigen is not identified. This TCR came from a woman in her sixties in good health and CMV-seropositive. Sequences were obtained from PBMCs.

CDR3 DNA sequence: TGCGCCAGCAGCCCAGGGACTAACTATGGCTACACCTTC. It encodes CASSPGTNYGYTF. The chain recombines TRBV5-1 with TRBJ1-2; TRBD1 is a possible D gene (5 bases). This CDR3 has 13 residues. V lost 4 bases, J lost 0 bases, and 7 bases lay in between. CDR1 and CDR2 (germline): SGHRS, YFSETQ.